The 20 T cell receptor beta chains listed next were all sequenced from one sample in a study of T cells in Graves' hyperthyroidism and ophthalmopathy. TCR beta CDR3 region amplification was performed from RNA transcripts. Primed by the HTBI set, a first-round RT-PCR was run on the TCR CDR3. TCRdb re-called the multiplex PCR reads with MiXCR, one entry per CDR3 protein. This table holds a few hundred thousand distinct CDR3 sequences, approximately 14% found once. The source material was blood. These receptors originate from a woman aged 40-49 years with Graves' hyperthyroidism that later progressed to Graves' ophthalmopathy.

The V and J genes are TRBV20-1 and TRBJ2-1; D perhaps matches TRBD2 (6 bases). Germline V lookup: CDR1 DFQATT, CDR2 SNEGSKA (reference sequence). The ends were cut back, 3 bases at V and 7 bases at J, with 10 bases in the middle. The CDR3 totals 12 residues. CDR3 loop: CSASPGTNEQFF. The CDR3 DNA reads as TGCAGTGCTAGCCCGGGGACTAATGAGCAGTTCTTC.

Note on this clonotype: A read error is likely, as this CDR3 ends without the conserved phenylalanine or tryptophan. The CDR3 is CASSLRQVLSPYNEQFS. The CDR3 nucleotides read TGTGCTAGCAGCCTAAGACAGGTCTTGAGCCCCTACAATGAGCAGTTCTCC. V and J are TRBV11-2 and TRBJ2-1, with a possible D match to TRBD1 (6 bases). Germline V lookup: CDR1 SGHAT, CDR2 FQNNGV. CDR3 length equals 17 residues.

This clonotype was seen at least ten times. The chain couples TRBV27 to TRBJ2-7; 9 bases match TRBD1. This CDR3 comprises 17 residues. After removal of 5 bases from V and 2 bases from J, the junction contained 13 bases not matched to a gene. CDR1 MNHEY and CDR2 SMNVEV come from the germline V gene (reference sequence). As DNA, the CDR3 is TGTGCCAGCAGTCCTCCCCGGGACAGGGTAAACCCCTACGAGCAGTACTTC. Residues: CASSPPRDRVNPYEQYF.

This clonotype was counted at least ten times. This chain joins TRBV3-1 and TRBJ2-2; maybe TRBD2 (6 bases). V lost 1 base and J lost 3, with 18 bases in between. The germline gives CDR1 LGHDT, CDR2 YNNKEL (reference sequence). The CDR3 has 18 amino acids. Written as DNA, the CDR3 is TGTGCCAGCAGCCAAGCGGACTACGCCTCCCATTACACCGGGGAGCTGTTTTTT. Protein product: CASSQADYASHYTGELFF. The full variable domain, its missing parts supplied by reference TRBV3-1 and TRBJ2-2, is DTAVSQTPKYLVTQMGNDKSIKCEQNLGHDTMYWYKQDSKKFLKIMFSYNNKELIINETVPNRFSPKSPDKAHLNLHINSLELGDSAVYFCASSQADYASHYTGELFFGEGSRLTVL.

This clonotype occurred many times. The CDR3 loop is CASSSWGIGGGGSSYNEQFF. In DNA form, the CDR3 reads TGTGCCAGCAGTTCATGGGGGATCGGGGGGGGGGGGAGCTCCTACAATGAGCAGTTCTTC. The chain is built from TRBV28 and TRBJ2-1, with 8 bases fitting TRBD2. The CDR3 totals 20 residues. Germline lookup yields CDR1 MDHEN and CDR2 SYDVKM. The junction had 17 bases not matched to a gene; V was cut back by 4 bases and J by 0 bases.

Here the CDR3 DNA reads TGTGCCAGCAGCGGGACTAGCAAGCAGTTCTTC. It specifies CASSGTSKQFF. V and J are TRBV7-9 and TRBJ2-1, with TRBD2 matching 9 bases. J was trimmed by 11 bases and V by 5 bases; bases with no gene match: 1. Germline CDR1 and CDR2: SEHNR and FQNEAQ (reference sequence). This CDR3 comprises 11 residues. The whole variable domain, filled in from reference TRBV7-9 and TRBJ2-1, reads DTGVSQNPRHKITKRGQNVTFRCDPISEHNRLYWYRQTLGQGPEFLTYFQNEAQLEKSRLLSDRFSAERPKGSFSTLEIQRTEQGDSAMYLCASSGTSKQFFGPGTRLTVL.

A few counts support this clonotype. The chain links TRBV2 to TRBJ2-3; 14 positions agree with TRBD2. This CDR3 is 15 amino acids long. From germline, CDR1 is SNHLY and CDR2 FYNNEI. Trimming removed 6 bases from V and 4 bases from J; junction bases left unmatched: 3. The CDR3 region is CASRGTSGSADTQYF. CDR3 DNA: TGTGCCAGCAGGGGGACTAGCGGGAGTGCAGATACGCAGTATTTT.

In this sample, this clonotype turned up many times. The DNA of the CDR3 is TGTGCCAGCAGTTTATATTGGGACGCACTCTACGAGCAGTACTTC. It translates to CASSLYWDALYEQYF. The rearrangement joins TRBV28 to TRBJ2-7; D possibly matches TRBD1 or TRBD2 (5 bases each). Per germline, CDR1 MDHEN and CDR2 SYDVKM. V lost 1 base and J 3 bases, leaving 13 bases between the germline ends. The CDR3 has 15 residues.

The chain links TRBV2 to TRBJ1-5, with D possibly being TRBD1 (5 bases). CDR1 and CDR2 (germline): SNHLY, FYNNEI. This CDR3 comprises 13 residues. V was clipped by 2 bases and J by 7 bases, with 9 bases between them. CDR3 sequence (DNA): TGTGCCAGCAGTGAACGGGGGGAACAGCCCCAGCATTTT. As protein: CASSERGEQPQHF.

This clonotype came up many times. The chain joins TRBV3-1 to TRBJ2-1; 13 positions match TRBD2. CDR1 is LGHDT, CDR2 YNNKEL, per germline (reference sequence). V shed 1 base, J shed 4 bases, and the junction held 10 bases outside the gene matches. The CDR3 consists of 19 residues. CDR3: CASSQGYLGTSGKYNEQFF. The CDR3 nucleotides read TGTGCCAGCAGCCAAGGTTATCTCGGGACTAGCGGGAAGTACAATGAGCAGTTCTTC.

This clonotype was counted many times. The V call is TRBV12-3 or TRBV12-4, the J call TRBJ2-5; D is undetermined. The CDR3 length is 13 residues. The germline V and J ends were trimmed by 5 bases and 5 bases, with 12 bases remaining between them. For the CDR3, the DNA is TGTGCCAGCAGTGGGTTGGGGTTGGAGACCCAGTACTTC. Translating it yields CASSGLGLETQYF.

This clonotype was observed many times. The chain employs TRBV6-1 and TRBJ2-3; D uncertain. The CDR3 runs to 12 residues. The V and J ends lost 6 bases and 4 bases respectively, with 8 bases between them. CDR1 is MNHNS and CDR2 is SASEGT in the germline V gene. The CDR3 reads CASSALADTQYF. The CDR3 region has the DNA TGTGCCAGCAGCGCCCTAGCAGATACGCAGTATTTT.

The V and J genes are TRBV18 and TRBJ2-3; 7 bases align to TRBD1. The CDR3 has 15 amino acids. The J segment lost 1 base and the V segment lost 3 bases, leaving 4 bases of the junction unmatched. The V gene's germline CDR1 is KGHSH and CDR2 LQKENI. As DNA, the CDR3 is TGTGCCAGCTCACCCGACAGGGTTCGCACAGATACGCAGTATTTT. Protein sequence: CASSPDRVRTDTQYF.

This clonotype was recorded a few times. This chain connects TRBV12-3 or TRBV12-4 to TRBJ1-2; D not certain. The CDR3 consists of 13 residues. V was shortened by 6 bases and J by 4 bases, with 12 bases between the two germline ends. CDR3 in amino acids: CASSPTRSYGYTF. The CDR3 DNA sequence: TGTGCCAGCAGCCCCACCCGGAGCTATGGCTACACCTTC.

This clonotype appeared a single time. This clone may be a read error of a much larger clone one base away. V usage is TRBV5-6 and J usage is TRBJ1-1; D is ambiguous. The CDR3 is made up of 13 amino acids. Germline CDR1 SGHDT, CDR2 YYEEEE. Trimming cost V 0 bases and J 0 bases, with 3 bases left between them. The DNA of the CDR3 is TGTGCCAGCAGCTTGGACTTGAACACTGAAGCTTTCTTT. This translates into CASSLDLNTEAFF. The full variable domain, in which reference TRBV5-6 and TRBJ1-1 provide the parts outside the CDR3, is DAGVTQSPTHLIKTRGQQVTLRCSPKSGHDTVSWYQQALGQGPQFIFQYYEEEERQRGNFPDRFSGHQFPNYSSELNVNALLLGDSALYLCASSLDLNTEAFFGQGTRLTVV.

This chain connects TRBV19 to TRBJ2-1; perhaps TRBD2 as D (5 bases). The CDR3 totals 16 residues. Germline CDR1 reads LNHDA; CDR2 reads SQIVND (reference sequence). Trimming removed 4 bases from V and 4 bases from J, with 17 bases in between. The CDR3 reads CASSTKAAARYNEQFF. In DNA form, the CDR3 reads TGTGCCAGTAGTACAAAAGCGGCGGCCCGTTACAATGAGCAGTTCTTC. Looking up the rest from reference TRBV19 and TRBJ2-1 gives the full variable domain: DGGITQSPKYLFRKEGQNVTLSCEQNLNHDAMYWYRQDPGQGLRLIYYSQIVNDFQKGDIAEGYSVSREKKESFPLTVTSAQKNPTAFYLCASSTKAAARYNEQFFGPGTRLTVL.

This clonotype was observed at least ten times. The J gene is TRBJ2-1, the V gene TRBV28, with TRBD2 matching 14 bases. Germline trimming cut 2 bases from V and 0 bases from J; bases unmatched to any gene: 3. Germline assignment: CDR1 MDHEN and CDR2 SYDVKM. The CDR3 consists of 18 residues. The chain's CDR3 is CASSLPTSGRVSYNEQFF. The CDR3 DNA reads TGTGCCAGCAGTTTACCGACTAGCGGGAGGGTCTCCTACAATGAGCAGTTCTTC.

This clonotype has only a few counts. This chain's CDR3 is CASSLRDTTNTGELFF. The DNA of the CDR3 is TGCGCCAGCAGCTTACGGGACACCACTAACACCGGGGAGCTGTTTTTT. The chain is built from TRBV5-1 and TRBJ2-2; possible D gene TRBD1, 6 bases. Trimming removed 2 bases at V and 2 bases at J, with 13 bases between. Germline V gene lookup returns CDR1 SGHRS and CDR2 YFSETQ. This CDR3 has 16 amino acids.

CDR3: CASSPGQGSETQYF. The CDR3 DNA is TGTGCCAGCAGTCCGGGACAGGGGTCAGAGACCCAGTACTTC. The chain is built from TRBV7-9 and TRBJ2-5; TRBD1 agrees at 10 bases. Looked up from germline, CDR1 is SEHNR and CDR2 is FQNEAQ (reference sequence). The CDR3 has 14 residues. Trimming took 6 bases from V and 4 from J; bases not matched to a gene: 5.

This clonotype was counted at least ten times. This CDR3 reads CASSFPLYKDEKLFF. The CDR3 DNA reads as TGTGCCAGCAGCTTCCCATTGTATAAAGATGAAAAACTGTTTTTT. The V gene is TRBV11-2, the J gene TRBJ1-4; no definite D call. V lost 3 bases to trimming and J lost 6 bases, with 14 bases between them. Germline V gene lookup returns CDR1 SGHAT and CDR2 FQNNGV. This CDR3 is 15 amino acids long. Variable domain in full (rest from reference TRBV11-2 and TRBJ1-4): EAGVAQSPRYKIIEKRQSVAFWCNPISGHATLYWYQQILGQGPKLLIQFQNNGVVDDSQLPKDRFSAERLKGVDSTLKIQPAKLEDSAVYLCASSFPLYKDEKLFFGSGTQLSVL.